This T cell receptor beta chain appears in the sequencing data of a study of cytomegalovirus exposure and HLA in healthy donors. While unrecorded immune exposures were likely, the donors were nominally healthy when sampled. Details on this clone: Its antigen is undetermined.

Points from the study as a whole: With high specificity and sensitivity, the classifier reportedly diagnosed cytomegalovirus status. Some public TCRs appeared in many individuals, while most sequences were rare.

Germline-derived CDR1 and CDR2 are LNHDA and SQIVND (reference sequence). The CDR3 sequence is 16 residues long. V trimming: 4 bases; J trimming: 1 base; junction bases outside the gene matches: 4. The PCR contained 60 Vbeta and 13 Jbeta primers. Produced via immunoSEQ multiplex PCR; TCRdb's table is partial and in-frame only. In the table there are more than 75,000 clones, roughly 72% of which are singletons. The receptor was isolated from a man in his forties in good health and CMV-seropositive. The gene calls are TRBV19 and TRBJ2-3; 11 nucleotides match TRBD2. Source material: PBMCs. The CDR3 DNA reads TGTGCCAGTAGTACCACGGGACTAGCGGGCACAGATACGCAGTATTTT. It encodes CASSTTGLAGTDTQYF.